The present entry profiles one T cell receptor (beta chain) with its context. Source study methods: Amplification with reference gene primers provided the estimates of nucleated cell counts. Produced via immunoSEQ multiplex PCR; TCRdb's table is partial and in-frame only. The V and J calls and clone size were taken over from that table, and D and trimming were inferred from the DNA. The table has 390,000 or so clones, 70% to 90% seen once. The sample originates from a study of blood T cell repertoires in COVID-19. Across the whole study: The origin of the acute and convalescent COVID-19 samples was the United States, Italy and Spain. Sources were T cells, B-cell-depleted T cells, or PBMCs; the material itself was cDNA or gDNA.

CDR1 and CDR2 (germline): LGHNA, YNFKEQ. The CDR3 totals 13 residues. The germline V and J ends were trimmed by 0 bases and 3 bases, with 6 bases remaining between them. This TCR derives from a woman in her thirties with active or convalescent COVID-19. Input material: peripheral blood. This rearrangement joins TRBV4-2 to TRBJ2-7; D not resolved. CDR3 sequence (DNA): TGTGCCAGCAGCCAAGATGCTAGCTACGAGCAGTACTTC. Translated: CASSQDASYEQYF.